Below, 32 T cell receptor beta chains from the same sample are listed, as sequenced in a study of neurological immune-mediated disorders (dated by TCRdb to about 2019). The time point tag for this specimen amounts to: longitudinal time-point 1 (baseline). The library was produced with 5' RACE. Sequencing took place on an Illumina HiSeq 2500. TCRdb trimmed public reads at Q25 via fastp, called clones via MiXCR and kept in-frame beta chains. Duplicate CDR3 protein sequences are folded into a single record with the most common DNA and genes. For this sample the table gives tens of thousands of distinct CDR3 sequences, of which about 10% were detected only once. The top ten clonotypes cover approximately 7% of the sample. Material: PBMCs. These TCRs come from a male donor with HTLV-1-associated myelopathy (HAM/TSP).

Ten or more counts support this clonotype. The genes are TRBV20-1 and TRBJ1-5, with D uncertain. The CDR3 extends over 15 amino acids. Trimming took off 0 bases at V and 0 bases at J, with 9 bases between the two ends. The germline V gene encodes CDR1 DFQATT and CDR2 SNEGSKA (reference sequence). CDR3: CSARDLRNSNQPQHF. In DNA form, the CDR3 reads TGCAGTGCTAGAGATCTCAGAAATAGCAATCAGCCCCAGCATTTT.

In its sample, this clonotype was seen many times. In nucleotides, the CDR3 is TGCGCCAGCAGCCCCGACAACCTTAACACTGAAGCTTTCTTT. It specifies CASSPDNLNTEAFF. The chain joins TRBV5-1 to TRBJ1-1; D gene unclear. This CDR3 is built from 14 residues. Germline V lookup: CDR1 SGHRS, CDR2 YFSETQ. V lost 4 bases and J lost 2, with 12 bases in between.

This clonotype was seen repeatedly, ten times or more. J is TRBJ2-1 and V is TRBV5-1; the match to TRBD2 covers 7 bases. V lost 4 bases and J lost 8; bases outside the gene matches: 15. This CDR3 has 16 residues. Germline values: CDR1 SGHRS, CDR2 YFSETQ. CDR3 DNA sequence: TGCGCCAGCAGCACTGGACTAGGACGAAAGGTGGATGAGCAGTTCTTC. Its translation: CASSTGLGRKVDEQFF. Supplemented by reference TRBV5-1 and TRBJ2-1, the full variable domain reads KAGVTQTPRYLIKTRGQQVTLSCSPISGHRSVSWYQQTPGQGLQFLFEYFSETQRNKGNFPGRFSGRQFSNSRSEMNVSTLELGDSALYLCASSTGLGRKVDEQFFGPGTRLTVL.

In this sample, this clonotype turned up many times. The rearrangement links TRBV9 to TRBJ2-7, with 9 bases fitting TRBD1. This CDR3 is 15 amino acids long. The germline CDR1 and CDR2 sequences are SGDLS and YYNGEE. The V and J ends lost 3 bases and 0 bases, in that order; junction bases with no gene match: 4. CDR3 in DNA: TGTGCCAGCAGCGGGGGACAGGGAAACTCCTACGAGCAGTACTTC. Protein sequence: CASSGGQGNSYEQYF. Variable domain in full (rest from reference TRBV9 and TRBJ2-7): DSGVTQTPKHLITATGQRVTLRCSPRSGDLSVYWYQQSLDQGLQFLIQYYNGEERAKGNILERFSAQQFPDLHSELNLSSLELGDSALYFCASSGGQGNSYEQYFGPGTRLTVT.

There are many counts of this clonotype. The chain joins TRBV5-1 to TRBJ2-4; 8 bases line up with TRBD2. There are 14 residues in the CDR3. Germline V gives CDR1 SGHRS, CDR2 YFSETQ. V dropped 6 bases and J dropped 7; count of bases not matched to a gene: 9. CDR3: CASTQAGTSNIQYF. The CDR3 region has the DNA TGCGCCAGCACCCAGGCGGGGACTAGTAACATTCAGTACTTC. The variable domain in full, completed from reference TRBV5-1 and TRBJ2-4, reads KAGVTQTPRYLIKTRGQQVTLSCSPISGHRSVSWYQQTPGQGLQFLFEYFSETQRNKGNFPGRFSGRQFSNSRSEMNVSTLELGDSALYLCASTQAGTSNIQYFGAGTRLSVL.

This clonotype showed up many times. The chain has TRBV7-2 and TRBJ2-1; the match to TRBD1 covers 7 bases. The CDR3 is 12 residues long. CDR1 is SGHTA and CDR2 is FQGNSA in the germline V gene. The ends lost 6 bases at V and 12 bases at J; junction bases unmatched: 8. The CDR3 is CASSIFRDRQFF. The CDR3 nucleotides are TGTGCCAGCAGTATTTTCCGGGACAGGCAGTTCTTC.

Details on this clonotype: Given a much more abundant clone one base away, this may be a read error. CDR3 residues: CSARPGNSGANVRTF. CDR3 in DNA: TGCAGTGCTAGGCCCGGGAACTCTGGGGCCAACGTCCGGACTTTC. The chain is built from TRBV20-1 and TRBJ2-6; D assignment may be TRBD1 or TRBD2 (5 bases each). CDR3 length: 15 residues. The germline V gene encodes CDR1 DFQATT and CDR2 SNEGSKA (reference sequence).

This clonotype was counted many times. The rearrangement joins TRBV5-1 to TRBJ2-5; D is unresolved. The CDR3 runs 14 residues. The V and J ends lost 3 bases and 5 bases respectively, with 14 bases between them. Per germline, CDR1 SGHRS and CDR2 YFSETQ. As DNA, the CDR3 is TGCGCCAGCAGCTCCACGGACGTCGGGGAGACCCAGTACTTC. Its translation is CASSSTDVGETQYF. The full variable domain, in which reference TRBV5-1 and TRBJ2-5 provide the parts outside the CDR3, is KAGVTQTPRYLIKTRGQQVTLSCSPISGHRSVSWYQQTPGQGLQFLFEYFSETQRNKGNFPGRFSGRQFSNSRSEMNVSTLELGDSALYLCASSSTDVGETQYFGPGTRLLVL.

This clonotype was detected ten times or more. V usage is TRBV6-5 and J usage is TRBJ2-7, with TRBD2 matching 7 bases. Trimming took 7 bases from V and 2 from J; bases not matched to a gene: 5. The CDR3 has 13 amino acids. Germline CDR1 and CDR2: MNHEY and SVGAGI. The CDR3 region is CASKGTTTYEQYF. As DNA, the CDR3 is TGTGCCAGCAAGGGGACTACCACCTACGAGCAGTACTTC.

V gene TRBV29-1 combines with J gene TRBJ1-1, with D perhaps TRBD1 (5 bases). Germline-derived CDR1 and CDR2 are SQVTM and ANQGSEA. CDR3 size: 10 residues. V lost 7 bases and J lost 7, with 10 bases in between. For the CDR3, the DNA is TGCAGCGCCGTGGACATTGAAGCTTTCTTT. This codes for CSAVDIEAFF.

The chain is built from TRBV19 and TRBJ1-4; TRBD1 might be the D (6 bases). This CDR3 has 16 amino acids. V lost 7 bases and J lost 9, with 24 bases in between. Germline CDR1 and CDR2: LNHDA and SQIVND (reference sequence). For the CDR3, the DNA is TGTGCCAGTACTCCTCTCCGGGACACCAGAACCCAAAAACTGTTTTTT. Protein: CASTPLRDTRTQKLFF.

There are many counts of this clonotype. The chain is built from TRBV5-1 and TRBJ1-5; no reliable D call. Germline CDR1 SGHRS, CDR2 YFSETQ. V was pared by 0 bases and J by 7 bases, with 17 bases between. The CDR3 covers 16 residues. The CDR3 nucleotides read TGCGCCAGCAGCTTGGGGCTCCCGGGAGCGAGGCAGCCCCAGCATTTT. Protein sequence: CASSLGLPGARQPQHF.

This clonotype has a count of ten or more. The CDR3 DNA reads as TGCAGTGCTAGAGATCGTGGCCAGTATGGCTACACCTTC. It encodes CSARDRGQYGYTF. The rearrangement uses TRBV20-1 and TRBJ1-2; no reliable D call. Germline CDR1 reads DFQATT; CDR2 reads SNEGSKA (reference sequence). V was trimmed by 0 bases and J by 5 bases, leaving 10 bases between them. The CDR3 runs to 13 residues.

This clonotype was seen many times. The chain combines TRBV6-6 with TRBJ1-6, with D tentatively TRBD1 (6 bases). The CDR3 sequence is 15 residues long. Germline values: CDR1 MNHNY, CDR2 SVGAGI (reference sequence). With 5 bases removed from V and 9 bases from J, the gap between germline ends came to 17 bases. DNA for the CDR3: TGTGCCAGCAGTGCTCGAGGGGGTTCCGGTTCACCCCTCCACTTT. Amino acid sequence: CASSARGGSGSPLHF.

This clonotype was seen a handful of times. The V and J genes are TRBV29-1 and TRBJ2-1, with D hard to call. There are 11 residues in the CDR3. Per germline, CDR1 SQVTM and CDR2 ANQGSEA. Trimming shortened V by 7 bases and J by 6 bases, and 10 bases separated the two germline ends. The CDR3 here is CSGRVGNEQFF. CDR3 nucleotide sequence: TGCAGCGGTCGGGTGGGCAATGAGCAGTTCTTC.

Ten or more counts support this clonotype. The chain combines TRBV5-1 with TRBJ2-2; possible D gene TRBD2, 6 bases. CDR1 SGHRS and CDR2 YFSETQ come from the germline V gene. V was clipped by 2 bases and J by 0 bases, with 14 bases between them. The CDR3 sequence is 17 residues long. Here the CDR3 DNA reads TGCGCCAGCAGCTTACGAGTGCGGGGATCGAACACCGGGGAGCTGTTTTTT. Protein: CASSLRVRGSNTGELFF.

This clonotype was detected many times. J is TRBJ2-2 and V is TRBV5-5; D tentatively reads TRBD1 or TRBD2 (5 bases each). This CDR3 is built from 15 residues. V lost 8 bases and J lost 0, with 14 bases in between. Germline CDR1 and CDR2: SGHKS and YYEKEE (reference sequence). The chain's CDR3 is CASYRDLANTGELFF. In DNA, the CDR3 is TGTGCCAGTTACCGGGACCTTGCGAACACCGGGGAGCTGTTTTTT.

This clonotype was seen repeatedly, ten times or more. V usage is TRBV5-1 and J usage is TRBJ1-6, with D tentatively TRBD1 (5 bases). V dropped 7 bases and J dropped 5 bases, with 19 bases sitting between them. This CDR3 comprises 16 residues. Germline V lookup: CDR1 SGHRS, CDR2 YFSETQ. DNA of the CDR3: TGCGCCAGCGCCATGACAAGCTGGGGGGATAATTCACCCCTCCACTTT. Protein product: CASAMTSWGDNSPLHF.

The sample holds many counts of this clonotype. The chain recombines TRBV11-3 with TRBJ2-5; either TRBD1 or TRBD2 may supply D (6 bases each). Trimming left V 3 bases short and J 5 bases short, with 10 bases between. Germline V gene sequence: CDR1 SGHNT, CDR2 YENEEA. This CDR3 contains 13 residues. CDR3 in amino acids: CASSLRGVETQYF. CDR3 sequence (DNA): TGTGCCAGCAGCTTGAGGGGGGTGGAGACCCAGTACTTC.

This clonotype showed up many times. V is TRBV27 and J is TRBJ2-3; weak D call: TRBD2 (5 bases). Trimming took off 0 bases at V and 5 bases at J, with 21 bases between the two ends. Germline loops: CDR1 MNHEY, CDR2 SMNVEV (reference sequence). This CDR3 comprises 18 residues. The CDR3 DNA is TGTGCCAGCAGTTTATCGTATGGCAGGTCCCTCGCGGGAGATACGCAGTATTTT. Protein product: CASSLSYGRSLAGDTQYF.

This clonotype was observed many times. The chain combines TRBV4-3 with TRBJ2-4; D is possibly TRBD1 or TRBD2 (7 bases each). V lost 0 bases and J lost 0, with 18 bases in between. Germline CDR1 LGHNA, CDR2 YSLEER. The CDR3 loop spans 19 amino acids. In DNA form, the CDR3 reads TGCGCCAGCAGCCAAGATAGGGGGGGGACAGACCTAGCCAAAAACATTCAGTACTTC. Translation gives CASSQDRGGTDLAKNIQYF.

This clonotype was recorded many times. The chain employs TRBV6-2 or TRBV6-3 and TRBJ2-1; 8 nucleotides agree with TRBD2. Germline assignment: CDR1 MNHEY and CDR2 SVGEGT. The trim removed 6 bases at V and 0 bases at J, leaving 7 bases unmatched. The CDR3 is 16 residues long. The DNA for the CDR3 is TGTGCCAGCAGAACGGGGGGGGGGACCTCCTACAATGAGCAGTTCTTC. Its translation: CASRTGGGTSYNEQFF.

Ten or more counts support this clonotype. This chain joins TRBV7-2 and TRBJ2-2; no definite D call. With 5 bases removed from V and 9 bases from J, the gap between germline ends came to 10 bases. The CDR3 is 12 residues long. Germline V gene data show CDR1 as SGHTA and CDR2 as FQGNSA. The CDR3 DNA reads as TGTGCCAGCAGCCCCCTTCACCGGGAGCTGTTTTTT. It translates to CASSPLHRELFF. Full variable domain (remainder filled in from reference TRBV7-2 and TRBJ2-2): GAGVSQSPSNKVTEKGKDVELRCDPISGHTALYWYRQSLGQGLEFLIYFQGNSAPDKSGLPSDRFSAERTGGSVSTLTIQRTQQEDSAVYLCASSPLHRELFFGEGSRLTVL.

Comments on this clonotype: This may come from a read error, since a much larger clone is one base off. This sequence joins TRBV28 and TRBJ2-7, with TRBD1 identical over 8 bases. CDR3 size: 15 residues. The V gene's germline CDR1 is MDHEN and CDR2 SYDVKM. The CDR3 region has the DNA TGTGCCAACAGTTTATGGGGGACAGGTTCCTACGAGCAGTACTTC. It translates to CANSLWGTGSYEQYF.

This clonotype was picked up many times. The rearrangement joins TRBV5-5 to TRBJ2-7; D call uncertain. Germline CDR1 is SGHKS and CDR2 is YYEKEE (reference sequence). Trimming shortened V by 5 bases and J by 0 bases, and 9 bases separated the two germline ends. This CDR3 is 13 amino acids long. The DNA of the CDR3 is TGTGCCAGCAGGGCTAGAAGCTCCTACGAGCAGTACTTC. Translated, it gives CASRARSSYEQYF.

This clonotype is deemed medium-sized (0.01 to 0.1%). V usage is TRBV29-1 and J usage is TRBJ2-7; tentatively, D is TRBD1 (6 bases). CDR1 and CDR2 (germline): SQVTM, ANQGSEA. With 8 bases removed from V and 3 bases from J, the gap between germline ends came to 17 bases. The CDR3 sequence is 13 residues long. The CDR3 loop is CSSTSGTNYEQYF. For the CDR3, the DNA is TGCAGCTCCACCTCCGGGACAAACTACGAGCAGTACTTC.

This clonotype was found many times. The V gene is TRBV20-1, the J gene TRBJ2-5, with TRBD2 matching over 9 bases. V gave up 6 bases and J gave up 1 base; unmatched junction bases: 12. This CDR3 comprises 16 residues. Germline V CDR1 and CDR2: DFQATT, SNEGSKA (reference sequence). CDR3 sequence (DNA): TGCAGTGCAATCATAACCGGGACTAGCAGCCAAGAGACCCAGTACTTC. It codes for CSAIITGTSSQETQYF.

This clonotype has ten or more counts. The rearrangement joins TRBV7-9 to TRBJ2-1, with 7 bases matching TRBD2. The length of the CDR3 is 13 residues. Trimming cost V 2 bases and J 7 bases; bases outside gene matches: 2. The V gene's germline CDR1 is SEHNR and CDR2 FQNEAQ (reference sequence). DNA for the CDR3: TGTGCCAGCAGCTTAATGGGGGGGAATGAGCAGTTCTTC. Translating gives CASSLMGGNEQFF.

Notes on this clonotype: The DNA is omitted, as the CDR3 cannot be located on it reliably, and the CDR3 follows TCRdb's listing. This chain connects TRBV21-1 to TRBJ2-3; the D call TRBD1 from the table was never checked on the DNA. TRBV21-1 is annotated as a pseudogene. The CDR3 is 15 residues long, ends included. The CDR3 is CASSKVGTGTDTQYF.

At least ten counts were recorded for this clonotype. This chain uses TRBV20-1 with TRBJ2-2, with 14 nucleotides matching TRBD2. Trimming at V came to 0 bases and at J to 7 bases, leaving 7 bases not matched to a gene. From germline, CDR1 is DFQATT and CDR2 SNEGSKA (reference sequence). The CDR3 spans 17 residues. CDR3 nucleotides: TGCAGTGCTAGAGATCTGACTAGCGGGGGGGCAGGCGGGGAGCTGTTTTTT. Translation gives CSARDLTSGGAGGELFF.

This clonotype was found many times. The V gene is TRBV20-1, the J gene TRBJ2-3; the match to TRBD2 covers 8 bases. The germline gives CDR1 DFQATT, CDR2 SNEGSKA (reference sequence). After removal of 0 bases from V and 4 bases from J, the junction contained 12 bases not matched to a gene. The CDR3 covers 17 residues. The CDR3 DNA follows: TGCAGTGCTAGAGATCTCCGTCGGGGGGGCCGCGCAGATACGCAGTATTTT. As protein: CSARDLRRGGRADTQYF.

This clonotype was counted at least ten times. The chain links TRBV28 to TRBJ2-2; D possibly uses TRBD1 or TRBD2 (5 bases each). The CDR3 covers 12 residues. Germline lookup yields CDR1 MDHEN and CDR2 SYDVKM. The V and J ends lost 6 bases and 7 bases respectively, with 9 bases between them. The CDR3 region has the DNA TGTGCCAGCAGATCAGGGAGCGGGGAGCTGTTTTTT. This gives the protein CASRSGSGELFF.